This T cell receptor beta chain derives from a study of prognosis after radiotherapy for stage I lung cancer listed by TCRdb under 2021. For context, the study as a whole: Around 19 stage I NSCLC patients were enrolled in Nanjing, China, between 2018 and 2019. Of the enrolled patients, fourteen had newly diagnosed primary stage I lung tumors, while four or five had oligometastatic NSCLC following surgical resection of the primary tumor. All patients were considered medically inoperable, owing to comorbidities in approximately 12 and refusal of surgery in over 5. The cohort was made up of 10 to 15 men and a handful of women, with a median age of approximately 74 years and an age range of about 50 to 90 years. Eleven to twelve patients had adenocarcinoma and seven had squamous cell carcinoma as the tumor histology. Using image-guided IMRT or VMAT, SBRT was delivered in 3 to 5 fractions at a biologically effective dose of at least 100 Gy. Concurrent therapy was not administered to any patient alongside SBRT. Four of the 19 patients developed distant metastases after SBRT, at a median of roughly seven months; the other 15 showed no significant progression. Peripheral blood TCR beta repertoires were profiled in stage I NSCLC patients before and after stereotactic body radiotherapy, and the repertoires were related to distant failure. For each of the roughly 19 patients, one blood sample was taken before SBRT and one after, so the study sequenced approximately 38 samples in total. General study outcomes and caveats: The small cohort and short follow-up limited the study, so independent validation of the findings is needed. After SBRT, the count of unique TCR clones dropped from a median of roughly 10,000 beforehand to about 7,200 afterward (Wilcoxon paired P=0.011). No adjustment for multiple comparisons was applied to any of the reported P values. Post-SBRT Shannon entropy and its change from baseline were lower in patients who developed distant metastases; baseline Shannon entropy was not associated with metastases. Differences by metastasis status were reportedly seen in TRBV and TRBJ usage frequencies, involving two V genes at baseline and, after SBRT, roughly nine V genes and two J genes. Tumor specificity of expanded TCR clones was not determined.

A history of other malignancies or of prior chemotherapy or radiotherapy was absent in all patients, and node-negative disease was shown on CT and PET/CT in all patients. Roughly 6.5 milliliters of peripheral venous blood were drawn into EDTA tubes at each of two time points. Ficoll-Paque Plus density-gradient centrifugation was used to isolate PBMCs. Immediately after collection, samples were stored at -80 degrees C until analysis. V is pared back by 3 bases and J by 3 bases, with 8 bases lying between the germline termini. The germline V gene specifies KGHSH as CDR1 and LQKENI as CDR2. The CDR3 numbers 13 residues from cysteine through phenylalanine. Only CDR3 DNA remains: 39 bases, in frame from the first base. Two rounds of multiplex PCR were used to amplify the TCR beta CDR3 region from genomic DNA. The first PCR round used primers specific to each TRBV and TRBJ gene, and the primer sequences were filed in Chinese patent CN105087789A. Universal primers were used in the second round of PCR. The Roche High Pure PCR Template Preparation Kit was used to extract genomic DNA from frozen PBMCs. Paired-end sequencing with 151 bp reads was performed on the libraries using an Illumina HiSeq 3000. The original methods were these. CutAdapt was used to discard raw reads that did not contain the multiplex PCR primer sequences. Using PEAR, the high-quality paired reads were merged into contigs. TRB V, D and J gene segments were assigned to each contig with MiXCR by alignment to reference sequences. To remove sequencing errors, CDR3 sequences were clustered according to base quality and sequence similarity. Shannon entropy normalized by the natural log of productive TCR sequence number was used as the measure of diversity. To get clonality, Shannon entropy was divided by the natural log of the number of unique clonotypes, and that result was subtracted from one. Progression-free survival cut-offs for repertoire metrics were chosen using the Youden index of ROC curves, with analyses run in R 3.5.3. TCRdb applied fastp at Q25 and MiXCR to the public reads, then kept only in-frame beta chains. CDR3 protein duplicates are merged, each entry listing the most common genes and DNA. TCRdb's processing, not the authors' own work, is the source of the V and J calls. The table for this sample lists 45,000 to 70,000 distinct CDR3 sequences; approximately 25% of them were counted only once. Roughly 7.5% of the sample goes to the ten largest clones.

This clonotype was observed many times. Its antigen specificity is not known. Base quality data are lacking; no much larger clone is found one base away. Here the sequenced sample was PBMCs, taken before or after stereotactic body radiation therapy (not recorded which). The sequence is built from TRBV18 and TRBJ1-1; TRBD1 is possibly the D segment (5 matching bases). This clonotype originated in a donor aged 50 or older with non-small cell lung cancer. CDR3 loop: CASSPRDDTEAFF. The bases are TGTGCCAGCTCACCCAGGGATGACACTGAAGCTTTCTTT.